The 23 T cell receptor beta chains given below trace back to one sample, sequenced in a study of CXCR3-negative and CXCR3-positive naive CD8 T cells. Study-level points and caveats: The TRB CDR3s that CXCR3-positive naive cells carried were more hydrophobic than those of CXCR3-negative naive cells.

UMI-labeled TRB cDNA libraries were prepared by 5' RACE. TCRdb derives one entry per CDR3 protein from the 5' RACE reads, leaving out DNA. The specimen's table records roughly 80,000 distinct CDR3 sequences. These receptors' targets are unknown. The sample taken for sequencing was naive CXCR3+ CD8+ T cells from blood. The sample's subset: CD45RO-CCR7+CD27+CD95- naive CD8+ T cells expressing CXCR3 (TNR3+). The receptors originated from a human donor in good health. Some clones in this sample may be carry-over from other donors' samples.

The genes are TRBV11-2 and TRBJ1-1; the TCRdb call, TRBD1, lacks DNA for checking. Per the germline V gene, CDR1 is SGHAT and CDR2 is FQNNGV. This CDR3 region has 17 residues. CDR3: CASSVRDRGILDTEAFF.

The genes are TRBV4-3 and TRBJ1-2; the TCRdb D gene call, TRBD1, has no DNA to confirm it. From germline, CDR1 is LGHNA and CDR2 YSLEER. The CDR3 loop spans 17 amino acids. CDR3 loop: CASSQTARAGAEYGYTF.

The rearrangement links TRBV9 to TRBJ1-2. Germline CDR1 is SGDLS and CDR2 is YYNGEE. CDR3 length: 11 amino acids. This CDR3 is CASGSYYGYTF.

J is TRBJ2-4 and V is TRBV29-1. Germline CDR1 and CDR2: SQVTM and ANQGSEA. This CDR3 is built from 11 residues. CDR3 in amino acids: CSVAAGNIQYF.

J is TRBJ2-2 and V is TRBV7-6; TCRdb selects TRBD1, and the lack of DNA leaves this call unchecked. The CDR3 loop spans 17 amino acids. In germline, CDR1 is SGHVS, CDR2 FNYEAQ. The CDR3 protein is CASSLPPDSPNTGELFF. The full variable domain, with the rest looked up from reference TRBV7-6 and TRBJ2-2, is GAGVSQSPRYKVTKRGQDVALRCDPISGHVSLYWYRQALGQGPEFLTYFNYEAQQDKSGLPNDRFSAERPEGSISTLTIQRTEQRDSAMYRCASSLPPDSPNTGELFFGEGSRLTVL.

The V call is TRBV28, the J call TRBJ1-3. The CDR3 runs 12 residues. The germline V gene has CDR1 MDHEN and CDR2 SYDVKM. CDR3 sequence reads: CASSKGGNTIYF.

This chain links TRBV21-1 with TRBJ2-2. TRBV21-1 is labeled a pseudogene. The CDR3 runs to 15 residues. The CDR3 region is CASSNDKENTGELFF.

The gene calls are TRBV29-1 and TRBJ2-5; TCRdb's D call, TRBD2, is unchecked because there is no DNA. The CDR3 covers 16 residues. Germline CDR1 is SQVTM and CDR2 is ANQGSEA. The CDR3 loop is CSVEDQEAGGVETQYF.

This sequence joins TRBV29-1 and TRBJ2-2; no DNA is available, so the TRBD1 call from TCRdb remains unchecked. This CDR3 is built from 16 residues. From germline, CDR1 is SQVTM and CDR2 ANQGSEA. This chain's CDR3 is CSVEPSRTENTGELFF.

J is TRBJ2-1 and V is TRBV29-1; the D call of TRBD1 rests on TCRdb alone, since no DNA is present to check it. CDR1 is SQVTM and CDR2 is ANQGSEA in the germline V gene. CDR3 length equals 15 residues. The CDR3 loop reads CSVTLWQGSYNEQFF.

The chain carries TRBV27 and TRBJ2-7; TCRdb selects TRBD1, and the lack of DNA leaves this call unchecked. CDR3 size: 16 residues. Germline V gene data show CDR1 as MNHEY and CDR2 as SMNVEV (reference sequence). CDR3: CASSLSWGAASYEQYF.

The V gene is TRBV19, the J gene TRBJ2-2. CDR1 and CDR2 (germline): LNHDA, SQIVND (reference sequence). The CDR3 is made up of 11 amino acids. The CDR3 loop reads CASSSRGELFF.

The chain joins TRBV7-8 to TRBJ2-1; the D call of TRBD1 rests on TCRdb alone, since no DNA is present to check it. In germline, CDR1 is SGHVS, CDR2 FQNEAQ. The CDR3 covers 19 residues. This CDR3 reads CATPEPGQTILSSYNEQFF.

V gene TRBV4-1 combines with J gene TRBJ2-5; without DNA, the TCRdb call of TRBD1 cannot be checked. CDR3 size: 16 residues. Germline V gives CDR1 MGHRA, CDR2 YSYEKL. The CDR3 region is CASSQGTGGDRETQYF.

The rearrangement joins TRBV7-9 to TRBJ2-7; absent DNA, TCRdb's TRBD1 call cannot be checked. Germline CDR1 SEHNR, CDR2 FQNEAQ (reference sequence). This CDR3 spans 14 amino acids. CDR3 sequence reads: CASSRGRGLHEQYF.

CDR3 region: CASSQGLPTNTEAFF. The J gene is TRBJ1-1, the V gene TRBV13; TCRdb designates TRBD1, a call that cannot be tested without DNA. Germline assignment: CDR1 PRHDT and CDR2 FYEKMQ (reference sequence). The CDR3 is made up of 15 amino acids.

This chain joins TRBV12-3 or TRBV12-4 and TRBJ1-1; as DNA is missing, the TRBD1 call by TCRdb cannot be tested. There are 14 residues in the CDR3. CDR3 sequence: CASSLPGAGVEAFF.

This chain links TRBV7-8 with TRBJ2-7; the D call from TCRdb, TRBD2, cannot be confirmed without DNA. Germline V gene lookup returns CDR1 SGHVS and CDR2 FQNEAQ. This CDR3 has 17 amino acids. The CDR3 is CASSLGTSGVESYEQYF.

The chain couples TRBV4-3 to TRBJ2-7; TCRdb calls TRBD2, which cannot be checked without DNA. The CDR3 runs to 15 residues. Germline V gene data show CDR1 as LGHNA and CDR2 as YSLEER. The chain's CDR3 is CASSHGSGPSYEQYF.

This chain connects TRBV29-1 to TRBJ2-7; TCRdb outputs TRBD2, but without DNA this stays unchecked. The CDR3 is 13 amino acids. Germline-derived CDR1 and CDR2 are SQVTM and ANQGSEA. The chain's CDR3 is CSVEAGLPYEQYF.

The chain couples TRBV20-1 to TRBJ2-1. Germline V gives CDR1 DFQATT, CDR2 SNEGSKA (reference sequence). The CDR3 contains 15 residues. The CDR3 reads CSARGGISSYNEQFF.

The chain uses TRBV29-1 and TRBJ2-7; TCRdb lists TRBD2, though no DNA is available to test this call. The CDR3 runs to 15 residues. Germline V gives CDR1 SQVTM, CDR2 ANQGSEA. The CDR3 sequence is CSVEDPGGVGYEQYF.

The V gene is TRBV28, the J gene TRBJ1-3; TCRdb's assignment of TRBD1 cannot be checked, as there is no DNA. This CDR3 is built from 13 residues. Germline lookup yields CDR1 MDHEN and CDR2 SYDVKM. The CDR3 reads CAICPENGNTIYF.